The clone carrying this TCR beta chain has only a few counts. Its antigen is as yet unknown. Then a second PCR, running about 7 to 11 cycles, was carried out with a sample-barcoded 5' primer and a J-beta primer mix. Via MiXCR, TCRdb re-called the 5' RACE reads, giving one row per CDR3 protein. The sample carries around 1.7 million distinct CDR3 sequences, roughly 27% recorded once. This sample is part of a study of blood T cells in healthy people across ages. The study's findings and limits: Across samples, TCR beta diversity tracked strongly with naive T cell percentage.

The CDR3 spans 17 residues. The germline gives CDR1 LGHNA, CDR2 YSLEER. Trimming took 0 bases from V and 4 from J, leaving 19 bases between them. This chain links TRBV4-3 with TRBJ2-7; a weak D match, TRBD2 (5 bases). The receptor was derived from a woman in her 30s in good health. The sample comprised blood. The CDR3 nucleotides read TGCGCCAGCAGCCAAGATTCGGACTGGCGGGTTGGGTACGAGCAGTACTTC. Its translation: CASSQDSDWRVGYEQYF.